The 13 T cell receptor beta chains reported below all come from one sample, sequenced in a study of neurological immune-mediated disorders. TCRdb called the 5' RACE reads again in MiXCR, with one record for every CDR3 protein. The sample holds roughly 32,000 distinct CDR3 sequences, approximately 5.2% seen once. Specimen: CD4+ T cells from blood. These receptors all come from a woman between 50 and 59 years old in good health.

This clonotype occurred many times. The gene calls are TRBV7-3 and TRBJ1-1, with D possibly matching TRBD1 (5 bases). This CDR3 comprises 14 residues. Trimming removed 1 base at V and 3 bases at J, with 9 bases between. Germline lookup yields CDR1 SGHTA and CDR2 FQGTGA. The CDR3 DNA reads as TGTGCCAGCAGCTTAAAAGGGACTCACACTGAAGCTTTCTTT. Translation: CASSLKGTHTEAFF.

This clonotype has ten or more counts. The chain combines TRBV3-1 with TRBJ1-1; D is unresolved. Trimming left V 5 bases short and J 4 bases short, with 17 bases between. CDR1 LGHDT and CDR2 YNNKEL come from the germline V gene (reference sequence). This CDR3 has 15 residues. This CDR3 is CASSDTQRMVTEAFF. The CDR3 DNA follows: TGTGCCAGCAGCGACACACAGAGAATGGTCACTGAAGCTTTCTTT.

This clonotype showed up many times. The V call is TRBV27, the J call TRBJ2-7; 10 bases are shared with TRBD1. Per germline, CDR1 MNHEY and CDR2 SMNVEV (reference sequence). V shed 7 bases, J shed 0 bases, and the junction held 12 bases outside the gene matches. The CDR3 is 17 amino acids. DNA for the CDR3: TGTGCCAGCAAATACCTCACCGGGACAGGGGACTCCTACGAGCAGTACTTC. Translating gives CASKYLTGTGDSYEQYF.

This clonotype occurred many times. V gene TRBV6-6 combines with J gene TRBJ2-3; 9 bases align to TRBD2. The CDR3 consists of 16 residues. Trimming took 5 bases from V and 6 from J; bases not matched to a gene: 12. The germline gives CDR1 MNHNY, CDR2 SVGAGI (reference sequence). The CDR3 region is CASSKTGTSPTDTQYF. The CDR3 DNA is TGTGCCAGCAGTAAGACCGGGACTAGCCCAACGGATACGCAGTATTTT.

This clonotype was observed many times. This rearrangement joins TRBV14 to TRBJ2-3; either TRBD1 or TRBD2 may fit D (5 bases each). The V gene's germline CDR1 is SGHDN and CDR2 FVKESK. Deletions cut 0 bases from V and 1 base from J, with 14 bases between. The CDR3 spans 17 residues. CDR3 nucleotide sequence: TGTGCCAGCAGCCAAGACATCGGGGCCTTTGGCACAGATACGCAGTATTTT. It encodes CASSQDIGAFGTDTQYF.

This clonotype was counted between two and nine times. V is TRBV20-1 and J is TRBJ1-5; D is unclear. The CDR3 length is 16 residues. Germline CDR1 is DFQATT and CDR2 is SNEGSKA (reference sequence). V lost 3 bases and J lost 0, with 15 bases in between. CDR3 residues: CSASVTLTYSNQPQHF. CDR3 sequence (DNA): TGCAGTGCTAGTGTCACGCTGACTTATAGCAATCAGCCCCAGCATTTT.

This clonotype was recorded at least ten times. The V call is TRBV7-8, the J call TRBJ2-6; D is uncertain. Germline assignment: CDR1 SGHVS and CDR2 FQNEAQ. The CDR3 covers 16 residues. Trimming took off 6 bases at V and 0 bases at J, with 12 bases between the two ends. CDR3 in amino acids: CASSLYLVSGANVLTF. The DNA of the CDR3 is TGTGCCAGCAGTCTCTACCTGGTCTCTGGGGCCAACGTCCTGACTTTC.

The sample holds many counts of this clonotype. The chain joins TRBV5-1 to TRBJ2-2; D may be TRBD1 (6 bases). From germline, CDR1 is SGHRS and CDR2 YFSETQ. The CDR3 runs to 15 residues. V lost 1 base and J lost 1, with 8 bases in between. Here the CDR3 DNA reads TGCGCCAGCAGCTTGCAGGGGATGAACACCGGGGAGCTGTTTTTT. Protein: CASSLQGMNTGELFF. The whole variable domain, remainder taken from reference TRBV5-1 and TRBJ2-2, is KAGVTQTPRYLIKTRGQQVTLSCSPISGHRSVSWYQQTPGQGLQFLFEYFSETQRNKGNFPGRFSGRQFSNSRSEMNVSTLELGDSALYLCASSLQGMNTGELFFGEGSRLTVL.

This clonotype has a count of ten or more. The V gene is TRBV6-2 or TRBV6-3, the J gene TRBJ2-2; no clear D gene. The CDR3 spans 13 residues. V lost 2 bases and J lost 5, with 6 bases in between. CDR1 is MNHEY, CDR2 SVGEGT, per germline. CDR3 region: CASSYRRTGELFF. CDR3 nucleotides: TGTGCCAGCAGTTACAGGCGAACCGGGGAGCTGTTTTTT.

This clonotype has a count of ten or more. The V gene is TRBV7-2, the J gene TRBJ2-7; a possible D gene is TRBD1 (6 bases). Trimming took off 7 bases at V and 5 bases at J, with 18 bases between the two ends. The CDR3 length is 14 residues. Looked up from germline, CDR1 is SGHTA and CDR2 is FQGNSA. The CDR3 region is CASTTTGYRDEQYF. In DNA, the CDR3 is TGTGCCAGCACCACGACAGGATATAGGGACGAGCAGTACTTC.

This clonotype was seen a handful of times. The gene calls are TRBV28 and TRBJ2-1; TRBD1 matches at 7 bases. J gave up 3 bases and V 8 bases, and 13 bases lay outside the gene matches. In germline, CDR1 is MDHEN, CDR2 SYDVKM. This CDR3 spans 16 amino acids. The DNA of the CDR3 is TGTGCCAGCGGAATCATTTCCGGGACAGACTACAATGAGCAGTTCTTC. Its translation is CASGIISGTDYNEQFF. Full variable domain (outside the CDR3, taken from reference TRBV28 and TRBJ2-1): DVKVTQSSRYLVKRTGEKVFLECVQDMDHENMFWYRQDPGLGLRLIYFSYDVKMKEKGDIPEGYSVSREKKERFSLILESASTNQTSMYLCASGIISGTDYNEQFFGPGTRLTVL.

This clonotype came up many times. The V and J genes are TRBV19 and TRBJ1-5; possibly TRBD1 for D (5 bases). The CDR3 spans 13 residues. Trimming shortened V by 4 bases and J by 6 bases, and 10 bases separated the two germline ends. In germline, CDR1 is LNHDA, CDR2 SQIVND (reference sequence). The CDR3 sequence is CASSRLDSQPQHF. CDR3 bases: TGTGCCAGTAGTAGACTCGACAGTCAGCCCCAGCATTTT.

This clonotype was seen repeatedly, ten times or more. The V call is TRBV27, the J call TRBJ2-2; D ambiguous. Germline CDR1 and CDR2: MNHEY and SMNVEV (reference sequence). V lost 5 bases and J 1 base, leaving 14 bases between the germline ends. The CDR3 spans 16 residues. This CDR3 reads CASSHRAHLNTGELFF. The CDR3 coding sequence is TGTGCCAGCAGTCACCGGGCCCACCTGAACACCGGGGAGCTGTTTTTT.